This TCR beta chain was captured in a study of beta chain features in type 1 diabetes. There are a few counts of this clone. As yet, its antigen is unknown. Points from the study as a whole: The study found moderately but significantly shorter TCRB CDR3s in all four CD4+ subsets of Type 1 diabetes patients.

The authors reverse transcribed all of the isolated RNA, so sequencing captured expressed TCRB transcripts. Sequencing used immunoSEQ multiplex PCR; TCRdb keeps in-frame clones, though not all of them. Here the sample spans a few hundred thousand clones, 11% being singletons. Blood was drawn once from each donor into heparinised tubes. The draws averaged about 110 mL. In germline, CDR1 is LNHDA, CDR2 SQIVND (reference sequence). The length of the CDR3 is 14 residues. V lost 6 bases to trimming and J lost 7 bases; unmatched junction nucleotides: 6. The V gene is TRBV19, the J gene TRBJ1-5, with 10 bases aligning to TRBD1. Sequences were obtained from naive CD4+ T cells from blood. The receptor comes from a man younger than 45 with type 1 diabetes. DNA of the CDR3: TGTGCCAGTAGATCGGACAGGGGGGGACAGCCCCAGCATTTT. Protein sequence: CASRSDRGGQPQHF.